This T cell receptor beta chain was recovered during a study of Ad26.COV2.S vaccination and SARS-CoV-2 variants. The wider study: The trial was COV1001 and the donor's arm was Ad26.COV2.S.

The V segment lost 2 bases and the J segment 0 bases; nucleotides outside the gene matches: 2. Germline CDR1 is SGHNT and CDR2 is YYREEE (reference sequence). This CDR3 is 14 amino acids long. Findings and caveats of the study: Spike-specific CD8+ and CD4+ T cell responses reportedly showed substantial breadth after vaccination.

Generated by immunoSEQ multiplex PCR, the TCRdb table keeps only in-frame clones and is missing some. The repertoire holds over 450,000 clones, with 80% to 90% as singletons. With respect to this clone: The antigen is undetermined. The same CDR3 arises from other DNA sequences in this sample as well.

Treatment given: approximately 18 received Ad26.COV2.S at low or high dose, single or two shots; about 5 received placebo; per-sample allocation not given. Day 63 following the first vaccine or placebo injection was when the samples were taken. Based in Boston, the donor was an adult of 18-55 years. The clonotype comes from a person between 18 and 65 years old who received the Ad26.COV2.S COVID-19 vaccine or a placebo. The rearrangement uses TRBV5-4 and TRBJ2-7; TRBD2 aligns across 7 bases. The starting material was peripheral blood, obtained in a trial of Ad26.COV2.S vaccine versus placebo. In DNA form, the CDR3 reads TGTGCCAGCAGCTTAGGCGGGAGCTCCTACGAGCAGTACTTC. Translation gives CASSLGGSSYEQYF. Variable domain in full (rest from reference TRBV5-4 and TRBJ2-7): ETGVTQSPTHLIKTRGQQVTLRCSSQSGHNTVSWYQQALGQGPQFIFQYYREEENGRGNFPPRFSGLQFPNYSSELNVNALELDDSALYLCASSLGGSSYEQYFGPGTRLTVT.